Shown below are 18 T cell receptor beta chains from a single sample sequenced in a study of CD8 T cells in ankylosing spondylitis. One entry per CDR3 protein, called by TCRdb with MiXCR from the 5' RACE reads. The table has 200,000 to 300,000 distinct CDR3 sequences, roughly 8.2% seen once. The sample comprised blood, either unsorted or a sorted T cell fraction (not recorded which). The receptors were gathered from a female donor with ankylosing spondylitis or in good health (not recorded which).

This clonotype was recorded once. This chain uses TRBV10-3 with TRBJ2-5, with 8 bases that match TRBD1. This CDR3 is 15 amino acids long. Germline-derived CDR1 and CDR2 are ENHRY and SYGVKD. V lost 10 bases, J lost 5 bases, and 15 bases stayed unmatched. CDR3 region: CASRGTGVPQETQYF. CDR3 in DNA: TGTGCCAGCAGGGGGACAGGCGTTCCCCAGGAGACCCAGTACTTC.

This clonotype showed up many times. The chain employs TRBV5-1 and TRBJ2-7, with D possibly matching TRBD2 (6 bases). Germline values: CDR1 SGHRS, CDR2 YFSETQ. The CDR3 has 14 residues. Trimming stripped 7 bases from V and 1 base from J, with 15 bases between. CDR3 sequence (DNA): TGCGCCAGCCGGAGAGCGGAGGGATCCTACGAGCAGTACTTC. This encodes CASRRAEGSYEQYF.

The V and J genes are TRBV3-1 and TRBJ2-7, with TRBD1 matching over 7 bases. CDR3 size: 14 residues. Germline CDR1 LGHDT, CDR2 YNNKEL (reference sequence). The trim removed 4 bases at V and 0 bases at J, leaving 3 bases unmatched. CDR3 region: CASSREGASYEQYF. The CDR3, as DNA: TGTGCCAGCAGCCGTGAGGGGGCCTCCTACGAGCAGTACTTC.

This clonotype was observed a handful of times. This chain connects TRBV4-3 to TRBJ2-7; 8 nucleotides line up with TRBD2. The CDR3 is 15 residues long. Per the germline V gene, CDR1 is LGHNA and CDR2 is YSLEER. Trimming at V came to 4 bases and at J to 6 bases, leaving 11 bases not matched to a gene. CDR3 in DNA: TGCGCCAGCAGCCCCTCCATCGCGGGGGGCTCCGAGCAGTACTTC. This translates into CASSPSIAGGSEQYF.

This clonotype was counted many times. The chain couples TRBV12-3 or TRBV12-4 to TRBJ2-7; 7 bases match TRBD1. This CDR3 spans 13 amino acids. The V segment lost 5 bases and the J segment 5 bases; nucleotides outside the gene matches: 6. This chain's CDR3 is CASSLQGVHEQYF. In DNA, the CDR3 is TGTGCCAGCAGTCTTCAGGGGGTCCACGAGCAGTACTTC.

This clonotype was detected ten times or more. One end of the junction fails to match germline, which may point to a read error. The chain recombines TRBV3-1 with TRBJ1-1, with D maybe TRBD1 (6 bases). Germline V CDR1 and CDR2: LGHDT, YNNKEL (reference sequence). The CDR3 runs to 14 residues. The CDR3 loop is CASSLGHSNIEAFF. DNA for the CDR3: TGTGCCAGCAGCCTGGGACATTCCAACATTGAAGCTTTCTTT. The whole variable domain, remainder taken from reference TRBV3-1 and TRBJ1-1, is DTAVSQTPKYLVTQMGNDKSIKCEQNLGHDTMYWYKQDSKKFLKIMFSYNNKELIINETVPNRFSPKSPDKAHLNLHINSLELGDSAVYFCASSLGHSNIEAFFGQGTRLTVV.

This clonotype came up a few times. The rearrangement links TRBV4-1 to TRBJ2-1, with TRBD2 matching 11 bases. V lost 2 bases to trimming and J lost 8 bases; unmatched junction nucleotides: 8. The CDR3 runs 16 residues. The germline V gene encodes CDR1 MGHRA and CDR2 YSYEKL. DNA of the CDR3: TGCGCCAGCAGCCAACCGGGACTAGCGGCCCCCCATGAGCAGTTCTTC. Its protein is CASSQPGLAAPHEQFF.

This clonotype was seen ten or more times. Here the CDR3 reads CSASPRVNEQFF. The CDR3 nucleotides read TGCAGTGCTAGCCCCAGGGTGAATGAGCAGTTCTTC. The chain is built from TRBV20-1 and TRBJ2-1; TRBD1 is a possible D gene (5 bases). V lost 3 bases and J 7 bases, leaving 10 bases between the germline ends. In germline, CDR1 is DFQATT, CDR2 SNEGSKA (reference sequence). This CDR3 comprises 12 residues.

This clonotype was picked up many times. The rearrangement joins TRBV11-2 to TRBJ1-3, with D perhaps matching TRBD1 (5 bases). Germline assignment: CDR1 SGHAT and CDR2 FQNNGV. Trimming removed 1 base from V and 0 bases from J, with 16 bases in between. The CDR3 contains 18 residues. The DNA of the CDR3 is TGTGCCAGCAGCTTAGTGGGACGAGGGTTAAGCTCTGGAAACACCATATATTTT. This encodes CASSLVGRGLSSGNTIYF.

This clonotype was picked up many times. The genes are TRBV9 and TRBJ2-5; 9 nucleotides match TRBD2. The CDR3 length is 15 residues. Germline V gene sequence: CDR1 SGDLS, CDR2 YYNGEE. V dropped 3 bases and J dropped 5; count of bases not matched to a gene: 8. CDR3: CASSELAGAAETQYF. The CDR3, as DNA: TGTGCCAGCAGCGAGTTAGCGGGGGCCGCCGAGACCCAGTACTTC.

This clonotype was picked up a small number of times. This chain joins TRBV7-9 and TRBJ2-7; 8 bases are shared with TRBD2. The CDR3 runs 14 residues. CDR1 is SEHNR and CDR2 is FQNEAQ in the germline V gene (reference sequence). The V segment lost 3 bases and the J segment 6 bases; nucleotides outside the gene matches: 7. This CDR3 is CASSLSAGGGEQYF. The CDR3 DNA is TGTGCCAGCAGCTTGAGCGCGGGAGGTGGCGAGCAGTACTTC.

This clonotype was found many times. The rearrangement joins TRBV7-9 to TRBJ2-1; no definite D call. Trimming stripped 6 bases from V and 5 bases from J, with 8 bases between. The CDR3 covers 12 residues. Germline V lookup: CDR1 SEHNR, CDR2 FQNEAQ (reference sequence). CDR3 protein: CASRQLDNEQFF. The CDR3 DNA is TGTGCCAGCAGGCAGCTAGACAATGAGCAGTTCTTC. Based on the CDR3 plus reference TRBV7-9 and TRBJ2-1, the full variable domain is DTGVSQNPRHKITKRGQNVTFRCDPISEHNRLYWYRQTLGQGPEFLTYFQNEAQLEKSRLLSDRFSAERPKGSFSTLEIQRTEQGDSAMYLCASRQLDNEQFFGPGTRLTVL.

This clonotype appeared many times. This chain connects TRBV7-2 to TRBJ2-1; D may be TRBD2 (5 bases). The CDR3 spans 16 residues. Germline CDR1 reads SGHTA; CDR2 reads FQGNSA. Trimming took 1 base from V and 8 from J, leaving 18 bases between them. The CDR3 sequence is CASSLVGGEGRDEQFF. In DNA form, the CDR3 reads TGTGCCAGCAGCTTAGTCGGCGGAGAGGGTAGGGATGAGCAGTTCTTC.

Concerning this clonotype: A much more abundant neighbour one base away suggests this may be a read error. The chain has TRBV12-5 and TRBJ1-1; D remains unclear. The CDR3 runs to 13 residues. CDR1 and CDR2 (germline): LGHNT, FRNRAP. This CDR3 reads CASGLTGNTVAFF. CDR3 in DNA: TGTGCTAGTGGTTTGACGGGGAACACTGTAGCTTTCTTT.

This clonotype was observed many times. V usage is TRBV30 and J usage is TRBJ2-5; D gene unclear. Germline CDR1 and CDR2: GTSNPN and SVGIG (reference sequence). V lost 0 bases to trimming and J lost 5 bases, with 4 bases between them. The CDR3 covers 11 residues. CDR3 protein: CAWSVGETQYF. In DNA, the CDR3 is TGTGCCTGGAGTGTAGGGGAGACCCAGTACTTC.

There are a few counts of this clonotype. This chain connects TRBV4-3 to TRBJ2-7; no clear D. CDR1 and CDR2 (germline): LGHNA, YSLEER. Trimming took off 0 bases at V and 4 bases at J, with 7 bases between the two ends. The CDR3 spans 13 residues. The CDR3 DNA follows: TGCGCCAGCAGCCAAGATATCCCTTACGAGCAGTACTTC. This encodes CASSQDIPYEQYF.

This clonotype was counted many times. The chain links TRBV6-2 or TRBV6-3 to TRBJ2-7; no firm D call. The CDR3 is 11 amino acids. V dropped 8 bases and J dropped 6 bases, with 11 bases sitting between them. Germline values: CDR1 MNHEY, CDR2 SVGEGT. The CDR3 coding sequence is TGTGCCAGCGGATCAGGAAGCGAGCAGTACTTC. This codes for CASGSGSEQYF.

In this sample, this clonotype turned up many times. The V call is TRBV6-4, the J call TRBJ2-1; 9 bases align to TRBD2. Germline values: CDR1 MRHNA, CDR2 SNTAGT. J lost 4 bases, V lost 2 bases, and 6 bases had no gene match. The CDR3 extends over 16 amino acids. CDR3 in DNA: TGTGCCAGCAGTGACCGGGGACTAGCAGAGTACAATGAGCAGTTCTTC. It specifies CASSDRGLAEYNEQFF.